Presented here are 31 T cell receptor beta chains from one specimen sequenced in a study of cytotoxic CD8 clonotypes in ibrutinib-treated CLL. Assay used: immunoSEQ multiplex PCR; TCRdb lists only in-frame clones, some missing. The table has about 140,000 clones, around 93% seen once. Sequenced here: PBMCs, sampled after 12 months of ibrutinib treatment. These receptors were taken from a human donor with chronic lymphocytic leukemia.

The gene calls are TRBV19 and TRBJ1-3; 8 bases are shared with TRBD1. Trimming removed 7 bases from V and 0 bases from J; junction bases left unmatched: 2. The germline gives CDR1 LNHDA, CDR2 SQIVND (reference sequence). The CDR3 loop spans 14 amino acids. The CDR3 DNA is TGTGCCAGTACCGACAGGGGCTCTGGAAACACCATATATTTT. Translating gives CASTDRGSGNTIYF.

The chain employs TRBV19 and TRBJ2-7; no reliable D call. Per the germline V gene, CDR1 is LNHDA and CDR2 is SQIVND (reference sequence). Trimming removed 5 bases from V and 0 bases from J, with 11 bases in between. The CDR3 is 14 residues long. The CDR3 loop reads CASSSDFTSYEQYF. The CDR3 DNA is TGTGCCAGTAGTTCAGATTTTACCTCCTACGAGCAGTACTTC.

The CDR3 DNA reads as TGTGCCTGGAGTGTTTTGGGGGATGAGCAGTACTTC. Translation: CAWSVLGDEQYF. V and J are TRBV30 and TRBJ2-7; perhaps D is TRBD1 or TRBD2 (5 bases each). Germline V gene data show CDR1 as GTSNPN and CDR2 as SVGIG (reference sequence). V lost 0 bases, J lost 7 bases, and 10 bases lay in between. The CDR3 runs to 12 residues.

The chain couples TRBV19 to TRBJ1-5; no definite D call. V was shortened by 5 bases and J by 0 bases, with 14 bases between the two germline ends. The CDR3 sequence is 16 residues long. Germline CDR1 and CDR2: LNHDA and SQIVND (reference sequence). The CDR3 spells CASSYTSGYSNQPQHF. CDR3 DNA sequence: TGTGCCAGTAGTTACACGAGCGGGTATAGCAATCAGCCCCAGCATTTT.

The chain links TRBV19 to TRBJ2-2, with D possibly being TRBD1 or TRBD2 (5 bases each). This CDR3 has 13 residues. V was shortened by 4 bases and J by 7 bases, with 10 bases between the two germline ends. Germline CDR1 LNHDA, CDR2 SQIVND (reference sequence). The CDR3 coding sequence is TGTGCCAGTAGTAGGGGGATGGGCGGGGAGCTGTTTTTT. Its translation: CASSRGMGGELFF.

The chain is built from TRBV4-1 and TRBJ2-7; no reliable D call. Trimming removed 0 bases at V and 3 bases at J, with 12 bases between. CDR1 MGHRA and CDR2 YSYEKL come from the germline V gene. The CDR3 runs to 15 residues. Written as DNA, the CDR3 is TGCGCCAGCAGCCAAGAGAGAGCCACCCTCTACGAGCAGTACTTC. As protein: CASSQERATLYEQYF.

This clone was detected only once. CDR3 nucleotides: TGTGCCAGCAGCCTTGGACTGGGGGCCTACGAGCAGTACTTC. It codes for CASSLGLGAYEQYF. The chain has TRBV13 and TRBJ2-7, with D perhaps matching TRBD1 or TRBD2 (5 bases each). The CDR3 is made up of 14 amino acids. V lost 5 bases and J 2 bases, leaving 13 bases between the germline ends. Germline CDR1 PRHDT, CDR2 FYEKMQ (reference sequence).

This chain connects TRBV7-9 to TRBJ2-3; 7 bases line up with TRBD2. The CDR3 extends over 16 amino acids. CDR1 is SEHNR, CDR2 FQNEAQ, per germline (reference sequence). Trimming took 1 base from V and 1 from J; bases not matched to a gene: 5. The CDR3 sequence is CASSLVAGVRTDTQYF. CDR3 sequence (DNA): TGTGCCAGCAGCTTAGTTGCGGGAGTGCGCACAGATACGCAGTATTTT.

The chain combines TRBV7-3 with TRBJ2-4; D is ambiguous. The CDR3 contains 16 residues. V was pared by 4 bases and J by 0 bases, with 13 bases between. Germline-derived CDR1 and CDR2 are SGHTA and FQGTGA. The CDR3 nucleotides are TGTGCCAGCAGCTGGACCCCAGATTTAGCCAAAAACATTCAGTACTTC. Translation: CASSWTPDLAKNIQYF. The variable domain in full, with the rest retrieved from reference TRBV7-3 and TRBJ2-4, is GAGVSQTPSNKVTEKGKYVELRCDPISGHTALYWYRQSLGQGPEFLIYFQGTGAADDSGLPNDRFFAVRPEGSVSTLKIQRTERGDSAVYLCASSWTPDLAKNIQYFGAGTRLSVL.

The chain recombines TRBV7-9 with TRBJ2-2, with 7 bases identical to TRBD2. This CDR3 is built from 18 residues. In germline, CDR1 is SEHNR, CDR2 FQNEAQ (reference sequence). The J segment lost 1 base and the V segment lost 1 base, leaving 9 bases of the junction unmatched. CDR3 protein: CASSLDGGSFGNTGELFF. CDR3 coding DNA: TGTGCCAGCAGCTTAGACGGCGGGAGCTTTGGGAACACCGGGGAGCTGTTTTTT.

V and J are TRBV28 and TRBJ1-4; D unresolved. The CDR3 consists of 13 residues. Trimming stripped 5 bases from V and 1 base from J, with 5 bases between. The germline V gene encodes CDR1 MDHEN and CDR2 SYDVKM. CDR3 amino acids: CASSRLTNEKLFF. CDR3 bases: TGTGCCAGCAGTCGATTAACTAATGAAAAACTGTTTTTT.

This sequence joins TRBV7-9 and TRBJ1-1; weak D call: TRBD1 (5 bases). The CDR3 loop spans 16 amino acids. The ends were cut back, 4 bases at V and 6 bases at J, with 21 bases in the middle. In germline, CDR1 is SEHNR, CDR2 FQNEAQ (reference sequence). The CDR3 nucleotides are TGTGCCAGCAGCTCGGGAGCAGGGACCTTAAGGCCTGAAGCTTTCTTT. This translates into CASSSGAGTLRPEAFF.

This chain links TRBV6-1 with TRBJ2-1; 7 positions agree with TRBD1. Germline CDR1 and CDR2: MNHNS and SASEGT. With 6 bases clipped from V and 6 bases from J, the junction kept 8 bases outside the gene matches. This CDR3 has 14 residues. This chain's CDR3 is CASSEGQTGNEQFF. The CDR3 region has the DNA TGTGCCAGCAGCGAGGGACAGACAGGCAATGAGCAGTTCTTC.

This chain connects TRBV28 to TRBJ2-1; TRBD2 agrees at 16 bases. The V gene end was trimmed by 1 base and the J gene end by 8 bases; junction bases not matched to a gene: 5. In germline, CDR1 is MDHEN, CDR2 SYDVKM. CDR3 length: 17 residues. Here the CDR3 reads CASSLSVGLAGGDEQFF. The CDR3 DNA is TGTGCCAGCAGTTTATCGGTGGGACTAGCGGGAGGGGATGAGCAGTTCTTC.

This clone appeared a few times. The chain employs TRBV28 and TRBJ1-2; D is undetermined. Trimming removed 3 bases at V and 5 bases at J, with 4 bases between. The CDR3 length is 11 residues. Germline CDR1 and CDR2: MDHEN and SYDVKM. Written as DNA, the CDR3 is TGTGCCAGCAGTTTTGATTATGGCTACACCTTC. Its translation is CASSFDYGYTF.

The chain is built from TRBV27 and TRBJ2-7; no definite D call. This CDR3 contains 13 residues. The V end was cut by 2 bases, the J end by 7 bases, with 12 bases between. The germline V gene has CDR1 MNHEY and CDR2 SMNVEV (reference sequence). The CDR3 reads CASSLHSRWEQYF. Here the CDR3 DNA reads TGTGCCAGCAGTTTACACTCCCGATGGGAGCAGTACTTC.

The V and J genes are TRBV11-3 and TRBJ2-7, with D possibly called TRBD1 or TRBD2 (6 bases each). CDR1 and CDR2 from the germline V gene are SGHNT and YENEEA. The CDR3 has 13 amino acids. V lost 5 bases and J 6 bases, leaving 14 bases between the germline ends. The CDR3 reads CASSASGAREQYF. In nucleotides, the CDR3 is TGTGCCAGCAGCGCGTCGGGGGCGCGCGAGCAGTACTTC.

The V gene is TRBV9, the J gene TRBJ2-1, with 10 bases identical to TRBD2. Trimming took 2 bases from V and 6 from J; bases not matched to a gene: 2. This CDR3 spans 14 amino acids. Germline V gives CDR1 SGDLS, CDR2 YYNGEE. The CDR3 reads CASSVWTSGNEQFF. The CDR3 DNA reads as TGTGCCAGCAGCGTCTGGACTAGCGGCAATGAGCAGTTCTTC.

The chain has TRBV10-3 and TRBJ2-7; maybe TRBD1 (6 bases). The V end lost 0 bases, the J end lost 4 bases, and 16 bases lay between the germline ends. The V gene's germline CDR1 is ENHRY and CDR2 SYGVKD. The CDR3 extends over 16 amino acids. Here the CDR3 DNA reads TGTGCCATCAGTGAGTCGAGGCCAGGGGATAATTACGAGCAGTACTTC. Protein: CAISESRPGDNYEQYF.

This clone was observed once. V and J are TRBV6-5 and TRBJ2-3; D is possibly TRBD2 (6 bases). Trimming cost V 8 bases and J 4 bases, with 10 bases left between them. This CDR3 is built from 12 residues. Germline V gene lookup returns CDR1 MNHEY and CDR2 SVGAGI. CDR3 sequence (DNA): TGTGCCAGCTGGGGGGAGTCAGATACGCAGTATTTT. Translating gives CASWGESDTQYF.

CDR3 residues: CASSPRQGGQPQHF. CDR3 bases: TGTGCCAGCAGTCCGCGACAGGGAGGACAGCCCCAGCATTTT. The chain couples TRBV6-6 to TRBJ1-5, with 7 bases identical to TRBD1. The germline V gene has CDR1 MNHNY and CDR2 SVGAGI (reference sequence). J lost 7 bases, V lost 5 bases, and 8 bases had no gene match. CDR3 length: 14 residues.

The chain uses TRBV27 and TRBJ1-4, with 10 bases matching TRBD1. The CDR3 contains 16 residues. V trimming: 5 bases; J trimming: 0 bases; junction bases outside the gene matches: 3. CDR1 and CDR2 (germline): MNHEY, SMNVEV (reference sequence). The CDR3 DNA is TGTGCCAGCAGTAAGGACAGGGGGGCAACTAATGAAAAACTGTTTTTT. Its protein is CASSKDRGATNEKLFF. Filled out from reference TRBV27 and TRBJ1-4, the complete variable domain reads EAQVTQNPRYLITVTGKKLTVTCSQNMNHEYMSWYRQDPGLGLRQIYYSMNVEVTDKGDVPEGYKVSRKEKRNFPLILESPSPNQTSLYFCASSKDRGATNEKLFFGSGTQLSVL.

This chain uses TRBV6-5 with TRBJ2-2; tentative D call: TRBD2 (5 bases). The germline gives CDR1 MNHEY, CDR2 SVGAGI. V was cut by 4 bases and J by 4 bases, with 13 bases left in between. CDR3 length: 15 amino acids. The chain's CDR3 is CASSWRGLGTGELFF. The CDR3, as DNA: TGTGCCAGCAGTTGGCGCGGACTGGGCACCGGGGAGCTGTTTTTT.

J is TRBJ1-3 and V is TRBV9; possibly TRBD1 for D (5 bases). Per the germline V gene, CDR1 is SGDLS and CDR2 is YYNGEE. The CDR3 covers 15 residues. Trimming shortened V by 0 bases and J by 2 bases, and 9 bases separated the two germline ends. The chain's CDR3 is CASSVGGTAGNTIYF. The DNA for the CDR3 is TGTGCCAGCAGCGTAGGTGGGACGGCTGGAAACACCATATATTTT.

In this sample, this clone turned up a few times. V is TRBV19 and J is TRBJ1-5; D remains ambiguous. Germline CDR1 is LNHDA and CDR2 is SQIVND (reference sequence). The CDR3 spans 15 residues. V gave up 8 bases and J gave up 0 bases, with 14 bases separating them. Here the CDR3 reads CASREQSYSNQPQHF. The CDR3 region has the DNA TGTGCCAGTCGAGAACAGAGCTATAGCAATCAGCCCCAGCATTTT.

To note about this clone: Other DNA sequences of this sample code for an identical CDR3. The J gene is TRBJ2-3, the V gene TRBV7-2; 11 bases fit TRBD2. V dropped 5 bases and J dropped 8; count of bases not matched to a gene: 12. This CDR3 has 16 residues. Germline loops: CDR1 SGHTA, CDR2 FQGNSA. This CDR3 reads CASSPTLAGGAATQYF. CDR3 DNA: TGTGCCAGCAGCCCGACGCTAGCGGGGGGCGCCGCTACGCAGTATTTT.

The rearrangement links TRBV19 to TRBJ2-3, with D possibly being TRBD2 (6 bases). Per germline, CDR1 LNHDA and CDR2 SQIVND (reference sequence). CDR3 length equals 12 residues. The V end was cut by 3 bases, the J end by 9 bases, with 10 bases between. The CDR3 region is CASSIDSGTQYF. The CDR3 DNA follows: TGTGCCAGTAGTATCGACAGCGGGACGCAGTATTTT.

With respect to this clone: Other nucleotide sequences from this sample produce the same CDR3. The chain uses TRBV7-2 and TRBJ2-2, with D uncertain. CDR3 size: 12 residues. Germline-derived CDR1 and CDR2 are SGHTA and FQGNSA. V lost 3 bases and J 3 bases, leaving 2 bases between the germline ends. As DNA, the CDR3 is TGTGCCAGCAGCTTTTACACCGGGGAGCTGTTTTTT. It yields the protein CASSFYTGELFF.

Of note for this clone: Distinct nucleotide sequences in the sample also encode this CDR3. The chain combines TRBV7-3 with TRBJ2-5; D possibly corresponds to TRBD1 (6 bases). This CDR3 region has 14 residues. Trimming left V 2 bases short and J 5 bases short, with 12 bases between. Germline CDR1 and CDR2: SGHTA and FQGTGA. CDR3 bases: TGTGCCAGCAGCTTATCTGGCCAGGGGGAGACCCAGTACTTC. It translates to CASSLSGQGETQYF.

J is TRBJ1-5 and V is TRBV5-8; D unclear. V was cut by 5 bases and J by 7 bases, with 16 bases left in between. CDR3 length: 14 amino acids. Germline CDR1 SGHTS, CDR2 YDEGEE. This CDR3 reads CASRRELGAQPQHF. Written as DNA, the CDR3 is TGTGCCAGCAGGAGAGAGCTGGGAGCGCAGCCCCAGCATTTT.

The chain joins TRBV6-6 to TRBJ2-3, with D uncertain. V lost 2 bases and J 0 bases, leaving 9 bases between the germline ends. The CDR3 is 15 residues long. Germline V gene data show CDR1 as MNHNY and CDR2 as SVGAGI (reference sequence). CDR3 loop: CASSYAGSSTDTQYF. The CDR3 DNA follows: TGTGCCAGCAGTTACGCAGGTTCTAGCACAGATACGCAGTATTTT.